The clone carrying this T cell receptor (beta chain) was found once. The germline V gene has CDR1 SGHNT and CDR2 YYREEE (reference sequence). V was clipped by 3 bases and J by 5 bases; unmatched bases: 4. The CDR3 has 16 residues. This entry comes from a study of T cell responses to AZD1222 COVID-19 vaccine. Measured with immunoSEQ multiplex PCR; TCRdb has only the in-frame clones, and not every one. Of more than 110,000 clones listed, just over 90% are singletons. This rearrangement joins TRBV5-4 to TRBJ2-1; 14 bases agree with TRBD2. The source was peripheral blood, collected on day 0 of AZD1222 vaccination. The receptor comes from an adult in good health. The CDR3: CASSSGLAGENNEQFF. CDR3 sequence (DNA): TGTGCCAGCAGCTCGGGACTAGCGGGGGAAAACAATGAGCAGTTCTTC. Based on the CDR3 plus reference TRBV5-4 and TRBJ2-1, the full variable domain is ETGVTQSPTHLIKTRGQQVTLRCSSQSGHNTVSWYQQALGQGPQFIFQYYREEENGRGNFPPRFSGLQFPNYSSELNVNALELDDSALYLCASSSGLAGENNEQFFGPGTRLTVL.